The 18 T cell receptor beta chains in this list originate from one sample, sequenced in a study of OX40 agonist ivuxolimab in advanced cancers. Sequencing used immunoSEQ multiplex PCR; TCRdb keeps in-frame clones, though not all of them. This sample has 40,000 to 60,000 clones; about 76% occur once, and the top ten carry 5.5% to 7%. Material: CD4+ or CD8+ T cells sorted from blood, obtained in a trial of the OX40 agonist ivuxolimab. These receptors came from an adult with an advanced solid tumor such as melanoma, head and neck, liver or kidney cancer.

The chain employs TRBV2 and TRBJ1-3, with 9 bases lining up with TRBD1. TRBJ2-2 explains the end of the DNA better; the J call may be wrong. The CDR3 consists of 15 residues. Germline V gives CDR1 SNHLY, CDR2 FYNNEI. CDR3: CASSPGQGSTGELFF. In DNA, the CDR3 is TGTGCCAGCAGTCCGGGACAGGGTTCCACCGGGGAGCTGTTTTTT.

The chain joins TRBV27 to TRBJ2-5; unclear D gene. Germline V lookup: CDR1 MNHEY, CDR2 SMNVEV (reference sequence). CDR3 length: 15 residues. V was shortened by 0 bases and J by 0 bases, with 8 bases between the two germline ends. The CDR3 sequence is CASSLSHLYQETQYF. The DNA of the CDR3 is TGTGCCAGCAGTTTATCGCATCTATACCAAGAGACCCAGTACTTC.

This clone was observed a single time. The gene calls are TRBV18 and TRBJ1-2; perhaps TRBD1 as D (5 bases). CDR1 KGHSH and CDR2 LQKENI come from the germline V gene. Between the trimmed V and J ends, which lost 1 base and 1 base, there was a span of 10 bases. The CDR3 spans 15 residues. The CDR3 region is CASSPLRGGNYGYTF. CDR3 sequence (DNA): TGTGCCAGCTCACCACTCCGTGGGGGTAACTATGGCTACACCTTC.

Comments on this clone: The same CDR3 arises from other DNA sequences in this sample as well. V and J are TRBV28 and TRBJ2-7; D is perhaps TRBD1 or TRBD2 (5 bases each). CDR1 is MDHEN, CDR2 SYDVKM, per germline. The CDR3 is made up of 11 amino acids. The ends were cut back, 2 bases at V and 6 bases at J, with 5 bases in the middle. The CDR3 spells CASSLGGEQYF. For the CDR3, the DNA is TGTGCCAGCAGTTTAGGGGGCGAGCAGTACTTC.

This CDR3 reads CASSVGASGQFF. The CDR3, as DNA: TGTGCCAGCAGCGTCGGCGCGTCTGGACAGTTCTTC. This chain links TRBV9 with TRBJ2-1; D gene uncertain. There are 12 residues in the CDR3. Trimming cost V 2 bases and J 13 bases, with 13 bases left between them. The germline V gene has CDR1 SGDLS and CDR2 YYNGEE. The full variable domain, completed using reference TRBV9 and TRBJ2-1, is DSGVTQTPKHLITATGQRVTLRCSPRSGDLSVYWYQQSLDQGLQFLIQYYNGEERAKGNILERFSAQQFPDLHSELNLSSLELGDSALYFCASSVGASGQFFGPGTRLTVL.

The chain uses TRBV6-5 and TRBJ2-7; 11 bases align to TRBD2. Trimming took 6 bases from V and 3 from J; bases not matched to a gene: 7. CDR1 is MNHEY, CDR2 SVGAGI, per germline. This CDR3 has 15 residues. CDR3 protein: CASRIGTSGHYEQYF. DNA of the CDR3: TGTGCCAGCAGGATCGGGACTAGCGGACACTACGAGCAGTACTTC.

The V gene is TRBV18, the J gene TRBJ2-7; the D is unclear. The CDR3 is 13 residues long. Trimming pared 5 bases from V and 3 bases from J, leaving 11 bases between. Germline CDR1 reads KGHSH; CDR2 reads LQKENI. The CDR3 nucleotides are TGTGCCAGCTCAGGAGTCGTCAGCTACGAGCAGTACTTC. This sequence encodes CASSGVVSYEQYF.

The chain uses TRBV25-1 and TRBJ1-2; 7 positions agree with TRBD1. The CDR3 length is 13 residues. The ends lost 5 bases at V and 10 bases at J; junction bases unmatched: 10. CDR1 MGHDK and CDR2 SYGVNS come from the germline V gene. The CDR3, as DNA: TGTGCCAGCAGTTGGGGGCAGGGGGTAGTCTACACCTTC. It yields the protein CASSWGQGVVYTF.

As for this clone: Being one base from a much bigger clone, this may be a read error. At the DNA level, this CDR3 is encoded by other sequences in the same sample as well. This chain joins TRBV28 and TRBJ2-1; 7 bases align to TRBD2. Looked up from germline, CDR1 is MDHEN and CDR2 is SYDVKM. The CDR3 covers 15 residues. V dropped 3 bases and J dropped 0; count of bases not matched to a gene: 2. The CDR3 is CASSFTGGSYNEQFF. Here the CDR3 DNA reads TGTGCCAGCAGTTTTACGGGGGGCTCCTACAATGAGCAGTTCTTC. The variable domain in full, with the rest retrieved from reference TRBV28 and TRBJ2-1, is DVKVTQSSRYLVKRTGEKVFLECVQDMDHENMFWYRQDPGLGLRLIYFSYDVKMKEKGDIPEGYSVSREKKERFSLILESASTNQTSMYLCASSFTGGSYNEQFFGPGTRLTVL.

The table lists this clone with a few counts. J is TRBJ1-5 and V is TRBV21-1. TRBV21-1 is designated a pseudogene. The CDR3 spans 14 residues. This chain's CDR3 is CASSLGAAGWPQHF. The CDR3 coding sequence is TGTGCCAGCAGCTTAGGGGCCGCGGGATGGCCCCAGCATTTT.

In its sample, this clone was seen a few times. The CDR3: CASSKLAGGWDTQYF. The CDR3 coding sequence is TGTGCCAGCAGCAAGTTAGCGGGGGGGTGGGATACGCAGTATTTT. The chain carries TRBV21-1 and TRBJ2-3; no DNA check was done on the table's D call, TRBD2. TRBV21-1 is classified as a pseudogene. The CDR3 consists of 15 residues.

The CDR3 region is CASSLVARDTQYF. CDR3 coding DNA: TGTGCCAGCAGCTTAGTAGCAAGGGATACGCAGTATTTT. The V gene is TRBV7-9, the J gene TRBJ2-3; no definite D call. V dropped 1 base and J dropped 6 bases, with 8 bases sitting between them. Germline V CDR1 and CDR2: SEHNR, FQNEAQ (reference sequence). The CDR3 totals 13 residues.

The V and J genes are TRBV9 and TRBJ2-3; 8 bases line up with TRBD1. CDR1 SGDLS and CDR2 YYNGEE come from the germline V gene. The length of the CDR3 is 16 residues. J gave up 3 bases and V 4 bases, and 10 bases lay outside the gene matches. CDR3: CASSSRGRGLTDTQYF. The CDR3 nucleotides are TGTGCCAGCAGCTCCAGAGGCAGGGGGCTGACAGATACGCAGTATTTT.

V is TRBV5-4 and J is TRBJ2-7; D is uncertain. V was cut by 0 bases and J by 1 base, with 8 bases left in between. The CDR3 covers 14 residues. Per germline, CDR1 SGHNT and CDR2 YYREEE (reference sequence). For the CDR3, the DNA is TGTGCCAGCAGCTTGGAGGGCCGTTCCTACGAGCAGTACTTC. Translating it yields CASSLEGRSYEQYF. The variable domain in full, with the rest retrieved from reference TRBV5-4 and TRBJ2-7, is ETGVTQSPTHLIKTRGQQVTLRCSSQSGHNTVSWYQQALGQGPQFIFQYYREEENGRGNFPPRFSGLQFPNYSSELNVNALELDDSALYLCASSLEGRSYEQYFGPGTRLTVT.

The rearrangement links TRBV9 to TRBJ2-2; perhaps TRBD2 as D (7 bases). This CDR3 comprises 16 residues. With 4 bases removed from V and 2 bases from J, the gap between germline ends came to 15 bases. The V gene's germline CDR1 is SGDLS and CDR2 YYNGEE. The CDR3 coding sequence is TGTGCCAGCAGCTCTCCGGGGGGCTTCAACACCGGGGAGCTGTTTTTT. Its protein product is CASSSPGGFNTGELFF.

This clone was observed a few times. This chain links TRBV29-1 with TRBJ1-1; tentative D call: TRBD1 (5 bases). Germline values: CDR1 SQVTM, CDR2 ANQGSEA. Between the trimmed V and J ends, which lost 4 bases and 4 bases, there was a span of 13 bases. The length of the CDR3 is 13 residues. The DNA of the CDR3 is TGCAGCGTTGCCGGGACCAAGGTCACTGAAGCTTTCTTT. Amino acid sequence: CSVAGTKVTEAFF.

In this sample, this clone turned up a few times. This chain links TRBV28 with TRBJ1-1; 7 bases align to TRBD1. Germline-derived CDR1 and CDR2 are MDHEN and SYDVKM. J was trimmed by 5 bases and V by 4 bases; bases with no gene match: 10. This CDR3 has 15 amino acids. The CDR3 DNA reads as TGTGCCAGCAGTTACCTAGGGGGCGAGGGAACTGAAGCTTTCTTT. Protein sequence: CASSYLGGEGTEAFF. The variable domain in full, with the rest retrieved from reference TRBV28 and TRBJ1-1, is DVKVTQSSRYLVKRTGEKVFLECVQDMDHENMFWYRQDPGLGLRLIYFSYDVKMKEKGDIPEGYSVSREKKERFSLILESASTNQTSMYLCASSYLGGEGTEAFFGQGTRLTVV.

The rearrangement uses TRBV11-3 and TRBJ2-1; 7 bases match TRBD1. Germline CDR1 is SGHNT and CDR2 is YENEEA. This CDR3 has 16 residues. The V segment lost 6 bases and the J segment 2 bases; nucleotides outside the gene matches: 10. The CDR3 DNA reads as TGTGCCAGCAGTTCACAGGGGTTAAGGGCCTACAATGAGCAGTTCTTC. Translating it yields CASSSQGLRAYNEQFF. Using reference TRBV11-3 and TRBJ2-1 for the parts outside the CDR3, the full variable domain is EAGVVQSPRYKIIEKKQPVAFWCNPISGHNTLYWYLQNLGQGPELLIRYENEEAVDDSQLPKDRFSAERLKGVDSTLKIQPAELGDSAVYLCASSSQGLRAYNEQFFGPGTRLTVL.